Presented here are 22 T cell receptor beta chains from one specimen sequenced in a study of cytomegalovirus exposure and HLA in healthy donors. The PCR made use of 60 Vbeta and 13 Jbeta primers. The assay was immunoSEQ multiplex PCR, and TCRdb's table has in-frame clones only and misses some. The data show about 180,000 clones, 82% seen once. The source material was PBMCs. These receptors all come from a man in his forties or fifties in good health and CMV-seronegative.

V usage is TRBV18 and J usage is TRBJ1-2, with TRBD1 as a possible D gene (5 bases). This CDR3 is built from 14 residues. Trimming shortened V by 3 bases and J by 5 bases, and 13 bases separated the two germline ends. From germline, CDR1 is KGHSH and CDR2 LQKENI. The chain's CDR3 is CASSPDIGLYGYTF. CDR3 nucleotide sequence: TGTGCCAGCTCACCGGACATTGGTTTATATGGCTACACCTTC.

This sequence joins TRBV4-1 and TRBJ1-5, with 8 nucleotides matching TRBD1. From germline, CDR1 is MGHRA and CDR2 YSYEKL. The trim removed 0 bases at V and 7 bases at J, leaving 5 bases unmatched. The CDR3 runs 15 residues. The CDR3 sequence: CASSQERQGRQPQHF. CDR3 nucleotide sequence: TGCGCCAGCAGCCAAGAAAGACAGGGGAGACAGCCCCAGCATTTT.

The chain has TRBV6-6 and TRBJ2-7; a possible D gene is TRBD1 (8 bases). Germline V gene data show CDR1 as MNHNY and CDR2 as SVGAGI (reference sequence). The CDR3 contains 13 residues. The V end was cut by 5 bases, the J end by 5 bases, with 13 bases between. The CDR3: CASSLQGGDEQYF. The CDR3 DNA is TGTGCCAGCAGTCTACAGGGGGGGGACGAGCAGTACTTC.

The chain uses TRBV25-1 and TRBJ2-1; TRBD2 agrees at 10 bases. Germline CDR1 and CDR2: MGHDK and SYGVNS. Losses at the gene ends were 3 bases for V and 5 bases for J; bases not matched to a gene: 7. The CDR3 spans 16 residues. The DNA for the CDR3 is TGTGCCAGCAGTGATCTTAGCGGGGGGCATAACAATGAGCAGTTCTTC. Translation: CASSDLSGGHNNEQFF.

The chain is built from TRBV11-2 and TRBJ2-3; D is perhaps TRBD2 (5 bases). Germline CDR1 SGHAT, CDR2 FQNNGV. This CDR3 region has 15 residues. V lost 4 bases to trimming and J lost 5 bases, with 16 bases between them. The chain's CDR3 is CASSSTGNSGDTQYF. The CDR3 DNA reads as TGTGCCAGCAGCTCAACCGGGAACTCCGGAGATACGCAGTATTTT. The entire variable domain, with the rest obtained from reference TRBV11-2 and TRBJ2-3, is as follows: EAGVAQSPRYKIIEKRQSVAFWCNPISGHATLYWYQQILGQGPKLLIQFQNNGVVDDSQLPKDRFSAERLKGVDSTLKIQPAKLEDSAVYLCASSSTGNSGDTQYFGPGTRLTVL.

This clone has a single count. The germline gene is not matched at one end of the junction; a read error may be the cause. The chain combines TRBV2 with TRBJ2-1; 9 bases align to TRBD2. This CDR3 has 17 amino acids. CDR1 and CDR2 (germline): SNHLY, FYNNEI. In DNA form, the CDR3 reads TGTGCCAGCAGGGAAGGGGTGGCGGGGGGGCTTCACAATGAGCAGTTCTTC. This gives the protein CASREGVAGGLHNEQFF.

V and J are TRBV28 and TRBJ2-5; 9 bases agree with TRBD2. There are 16 residues in the CDR3. Looked up from germline, CDR1 is MDHEN and CDR2 is SYDVKM. Trimming took 5 bases from V and 1 from J; bases not matched to a gene: 8. The CDR3 DNA follows: TGTGCCAGCAGTAAAGGCGGGACTAGCCCCCAAGAGACCCAGTACTTC. This encodes CASSKGGTSPQETQYF.

The V gene is TRBV5-5, the J gene TRBJ1-3, with D possibly TRBD1 on 6 matching bases. The V and J ends lost 4 bases and 5 bases respectively, with 13 bases between them. There are 14 residues in the CDR3. Germline values: CDR1 SGHKS, CDR2 YYEKEE (reference sequence). The CDR3 protein is CASSPRTERNTIYF. The CDR3 DNA sequence: TGTGCCAGCAGCCCTCGGACAGAAAGAAACACCATATATTTT.

The chain combines TRBV15 with TRBJ2-5; 10 bases are shared with TRBD2. The CDR3 covers 15 residues. CDR1 LNHNV and CDR2 YYDKDF come from the germline V gene (reference sequence). The V segment lost 3 bases and the J segment 5 bases; nucleotides outside the gene matches: 6. CDR3 bases: TGTGCCACCAGCAGGCAGCGGGAGGGCCGGGAGACCCAGTACTTC. Translated: CATSRQREGRETQYF.

The CDR3: CASTTRERSGQFF. CDR3 coding DNA: TGTGCCAGCACCACTAGGGAGCGCAGCGGGCAGTTCTTC. J is TRBJ2-1 and V is TRBV28, with a possible D match to TRBD2 (5 bases). The CDR3 has 13 amino acids. Looked up from germline, CDR1 is MDHEN and CDR2 is SYDVKM. Trimming removed 7 bases from V and 12 bases from J, with 19 bases in between.

A note on this clone: The germline gene is not matched at one end of the junction; a read error may be the cause. The chain carries TRBV7-9 and TRBJ1-1; D is unresolved. CDR3 length equals 14 residues. CDR1 is SEHNR and CDR2 is FQNEAQ in the germline V gene (reference sequence). The CDR3 reads CSSSLVRLNTEAFF. Written as DNA, the CDR3 is TGTTCCAGCAGCTTAGTGAGGTTGAACACTGAAGCTTTCTTT.

The V and J genes are TRBV7-6 and TRBJ2-5; 8 bases match TRBD1. The J call is in doubt because the DNA end fits TRBJ2-7 better. Germline CDR1 is SGHVS and CDR2 is FNYEAQ. The CDR3 contains 17 residues. In DNA form, the CDR3 reads TGTGCCAGCAGCCCTAGGACAGGGACACGAACTCTATACGAGCAGTACTTC. The encoded protein is CASSPRTGTRTLYEQYF.

This clone was counted only a few times. The chain uses TRBV15 and TRBJ2-7; TRBD2 aligns across 7 bases. Looked up from germline, CDR1 is LNHNV and CDR2 is YYDKDF (reference sequence). The J segment lost 2 bases and the V segment lost 3 bases, leaving 19 bases of the junction unmatched. There are 19 residues in the CDR3. The DNA for the CDR3 is TGTGCCACCAGCAGCCTCCCTCCCCGGGGGGTTAGCGGCGCCTACGAGCAGTACTTC. It translates to CATSSLPPRGVSGAYEQYF.

The gene calls are TRBV5-5 and TRBJ2-5; 9 positions agree with TRBD1. The CDR3 loop spans 16 amino acids. Trimming at V came to 1 base and at J to 5 bases, leaving 9 bases not matched to a gene. Germline CDR1 reads SGHKS; CDR2 reads YYEKEE (reference sequence). CDR3 DNA: TGTGCCAGCAGCTTGTTCCCTAGCGGACAGGGGGAGACCCAGTACTTC. Its translation is CASSLFPSGQGETQYF.

The gene calls are TRBV7-2 and TRBJ2-7; 7 positions match TRBD1. The germline gives CDR1 SGHTA, CDR2 FQGNSA. With V trimmed by 2 bases and J by 4 bases, 11 bases remained unmatched. The CDR3 is 16 residues long. This CDR3 reads CASSLSLTGPQYEQYF. DNA of the CDR3: TGTGCCAGCAGCTTATCCTTGACAGGGCCACAATACGAGCAGTACTTC.

The table lists this clone with a few counts. This chain uses TRBV7-3 with TRBJ2-5, with TRBD1 identical over 10 bases. The CDR3 length is 15 residues. Germline V CDR1 and CDR2: SGHTA, FQGTGA. With 4 bases clipped from V and 1 base from J, the junction kept 3 bases outside the gene matches. The CDR3 spells CASSSDRGPQETQYF. DNA for the CDR3: TGTGCCAGCAGCTCCGACAGGGGGCCCCAAGAGACCCAGTACTTC. Full variable domain (rest looked up from reference TRBV7-3 and TRBJ2-5): GAGVSQTPSNKVTEKGKYVELRCDPISGHTALYWYRQSLGQGPEFLIYFQGTGAADDSGLPNDRFFAVRPEGSVSTLKIQRTERGDSAVYLCASSSDRGPQETQYFGPGTRLLVL.

J is TRBJ2-1 and V is TRBV7-3, with D possibly being TRBD2 (5 bases). Per the germline V gene, CDR1 is SGHTA and CDR2 is FQGTGA. The CDR3 has 17 residues. Deletions cut 2 bases from V and 0 bases from J, with 14 bases between. The CDR3 DNA is TGTGCCAGCAGCTTATCCCCTACGGGAAGCTCCTACAATGAGCAGTTCTTC. Translating gives CASSLSPTGSSYNEQFF.

The chain joins TRBV27 to TRBJ1-1, with 10 bases lining up with TRBD1. The germline CDR1 and CDR2 sequences are MNHEY and SMNVEV (reference sequence). With 2 bases clipped from V and 4 bases from J, the junction kept 1 base outside the gene matches. This CDR3 has 14 residues. CDR3 region: CASSLDRGRTEAFF. The DNA of the CDR3 is TGTGCCAGCAGTTTAGACAGGGGGCGCACTGAAGCTTTCTTT.

The rearrangement uses TRBV6-6 and TRBJ1-2, with D possibly TRBD1 on 6 matching bases. The CDR3 length is 15 residues. Germline CDR1 MNHNY, CDR2 SVGAGI (reference sequence). Trimming took 2 bases from V and 8 from J, leaving 18 bases between them. The CDR3 nucleotides read TGTGCCAGCAGTTACCGGTCCCGGACAGTGAAAGGCTACACCTTC. This encodes CASSYRSRTVKGYTF.

The V call is TRBV27, the J call TRBJ2-1, with D tentatively TRBD1 (6 bases). The CDR3 extends over 15 amino acids. CDR1 and CDR2 from the germline V gene are MNHEY and SMNVEV (reference sequence). V was shortened by 9 bases and J by 3 bases, with 18 bases between the two germline ends. CDR3 nucleotide sequence: TGTGCCAGGACGGACAGCGGAGCAGACTACAATGAGCAGTTCTTC. Protein product: CARTDSGADYNEQFF.

The chain employs TRBV4-2 and TRBJ1-2; possibly TRBD1 for D (6 bases). In germline, CDR1 is LGHNA, CDR2 YNFKEQ. This CDR3 has 15 amino acids. Deletions cut 1 base from V and 3 bases from J, with 12 bases between. The CDR3 loop is CASSQGGGDDYGYTF. For the CDR3, the DNA is TGTGCCAGCAGCCAAGGGGGGGGCGACGACTATGGCTACACCTTC.

Only one count was recorded for this clone. The CDR3: CASSGAVVETQYF. CDR3 sequence (DNA): TGTGCCAGCAGTGGGGCCGTAGTAGAGACCCAGTACTTC. The chain has TRBV6-1 and TRBJ2-5; D unresolved. Per germline, CDR1 MNHNS and CDR2 SASEGT. The germline V and J ends were trimmed by 4 bases and 4 bases, with 10 bases remaining between them. The CDR3 runs to 13 residues.